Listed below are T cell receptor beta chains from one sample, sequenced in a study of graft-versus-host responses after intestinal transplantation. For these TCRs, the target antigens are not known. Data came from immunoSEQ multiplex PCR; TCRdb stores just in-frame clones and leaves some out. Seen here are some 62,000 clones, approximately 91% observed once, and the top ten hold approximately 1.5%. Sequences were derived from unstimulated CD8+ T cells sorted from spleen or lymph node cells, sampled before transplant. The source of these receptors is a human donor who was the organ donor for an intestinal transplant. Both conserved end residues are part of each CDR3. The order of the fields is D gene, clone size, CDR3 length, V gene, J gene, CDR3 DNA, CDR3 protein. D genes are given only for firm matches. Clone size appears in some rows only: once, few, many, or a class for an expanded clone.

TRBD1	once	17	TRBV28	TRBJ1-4	TGTGCCAGCAGTATGATGAAAGGGGGACAGGAAAATGAAAAACTGTTTTTT	CASSMMKGGQENEKLFF
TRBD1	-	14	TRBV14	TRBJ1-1	TGTGCCAGCAGCGACGCAGGGGGTAACACTGAAGCTTTCTTT	CASSDAGGNTEAFF
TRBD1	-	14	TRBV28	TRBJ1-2	TGTGCCAGCAGTTTACAGGGGGTTAACTATGGCTACACCTTC	CASSLQGVNYGYTF
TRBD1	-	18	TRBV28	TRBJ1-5	TGTGCCAGCAGTATTTGGACAGGGGGAGATGGGAGCAATCAGCCCCAGCATTTT	CASSIWTGGDGSNQPQHF
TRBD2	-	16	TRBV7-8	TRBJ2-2	TGTGCCAGCAGCCCGTCGACTAGCGGGAGCACCGGGGAGCTGTTTTTT	CASSPSTSGSTGELFF
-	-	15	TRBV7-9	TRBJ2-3	TGTGCCAGCAGCTCTGGACAGCCCATTTTGGATACGCAGTATTTT	CASSSGQPILDTQYF
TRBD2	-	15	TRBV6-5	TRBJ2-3	TGTGCCAGCAGTTACGGCGGGAGGGCCCTAGATACGCAGTATTTT	CASSYGGRALDTQYF
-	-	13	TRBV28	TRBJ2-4	TGTGCCAGCAGCTTTCCCTCCAAAAACATTCAGTACTTC	CASSFPSKNIQYF
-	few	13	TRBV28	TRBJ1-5	TGTGCCAGCAGTTTAACGGAGAATCAGCCCCAGCATTTT	CASSLTENQPQHF
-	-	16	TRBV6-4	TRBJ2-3	TGTGCCAGCAGTGACTCGAGTACGGGAACCACAGATACGCAGTATTTT	CASSDSSTGTTDTQYF